The present entry profiles one T cell receptor beta chain with its context. Repertoires were generated with immunoSEQ multiplex PCR, while TCRdb's copy carries only in-frame clones and drops some. Here the sample spans roughly 69,000 clones, approximately 83% being singletons. This sample was taken from a study of control samples from healthy donors and cancer patients. This CDR3 comprises 17 residues. V gave up 3 bases and J gave up 5 bases; unmatched junction bases: 10. Per the germline V gene, CDR1 is SGHDT and CDR2 is YYEEEE. This TCR was recovered from a man aged 60-69 years in good health. This rearrangement joins TRBV5-6 to TRBJ2-2; 10 nucleotides agree with TRBD1. The sequencing sample was made of blood. CDR3 sequence: CASSSDRGLIRTGELFF. CDR3 DNA sequence: TGTGCCAGCAGCTCCGACAGGGGGCTAATTAGAACCGGGGAGCTGTTTTTT.